This record covers a single T cell receptor (beta chain). The antigen remains unidentified. Trimming stripped 4 bases from V and 10 bases from J, with 17 bases between. The CDR3 has 15 residues. Germline V gene sequence: CDR1 MNHNY, CDR2 SVGAGI (reference sequence). This sample was included in a study of T cells in localized non-small cell lung cancer. General study points: Sequencing, confined to only one tumor region, leaves heterogeneity possible.

Only in-frame clones appear in the TCRdb table, and some are missing; sequencing was by immunoSEQ multiplex PCR. The sample carries about 33,000 clones, 85% to 90% recorded once. The chain links TRBV6-6 to TRBJ1-6; D is uncertain. The sequence was obtained from a man aged 40-75 years with stage I lung adenocarcinoma. Source: peripheral blood, taken before any cancer treatment. The CDR3 DNA reads TGTGCCAGCAGTTTAGATAGCTCCGGGATGTCACCCCTCCACTTT. The encoded protein is CASSLDSSGMSPLHF.